Listed here are 27 T cell receptor beta chains from one sample, sequenced in a study of blood T cell repertoires in COVID-19. Data came from immunoSEQ multiplex PCR; TCRdb stores just in-frame clones and leaves some out. The sample holds tens of thousands of clones, over 85% seen once. The sequenced material came from peripheral blood. The receptors were gathered from a man between 65 and 80 years old with active or convalescent COVID-19.

V is TRBV30 and J is TRBJ2-3, with D possibly TRBD1 on 6 matching bases. Germline V gene sequence: CDR1 GTSNPN, CDR2 SVGIG (reference sequence). Between the trimmed V and J ends, which lost 6 bases and 5 bases, there was a span of 15 bases. The CDR3 extends over 13 amino acids. CDR3 sequence reads: CACRLGAGDTQYF. Written as DNA, the CDR3 is TGTGCCTGCAGACTGGGGGCCGGAGATACGCAGTATTTT.

This chain joins TRBV6-2 or TRBV6-3 and TRBJ1-6; no firm D call. In germline, CDR1 is MNHEY, CDR2 SVGEGT. The CDR3 extends over 15 amino acids. Trimming stripped 6 bases from V and 15 bases from J, with 24 bases between. The CDR3 region is CASSLAASELILLHF. For the CDR3, the DNA is TGTGCCAGCAGCTTAGCAGCATCCGAGCTAATACTCCTCCACTTT.

The CDR3 sequence: CASSGQFNQPQHF. CDR3 in DNA: TGTGCCAGCAGCGGACAGTTCAATCAGCCCCAGCATTTT. V is TRBV6-6 and J is TRBJ1-5, with D perhaps matching TRBD1 (6 bases). V gave up 6 bases and J gave up 3 bases, with 9 bases separating them. This CDR3 spans 13 amino acids. Germline CDR1 is MNHNY and CDR2 is SVGAGI (reference sequence).

The chain uses TRBV2 and TRBJ2-7; 12 bases line up with TRBD2. V lost 8 bases, J lost 7 bases, and 3 bases stayed unmatched. The CDR3 contains 12 residues. CDR1 and CDR2 (germline): SNHLY, FYNNEI. CDR3 nucleotide sequence: TGTGCCAGCCAGGGACTAGCGGGTGAGCAGTACTTC. Translated: CASQGLAGEQYF.

Comment on this clone: Germline is not matched at one junction end, which may reflect a read error. The V and J genes are TRBV7-7 and TRBJ2-3, with a possible D match to TRBD2 (6 bases). The CDR3 length is 15 residues. Germline CDR1 SSHAT, CDR2 FNYEAQ (reference sequence). The CDR3 DNA sequence: TGTGCTAGCACCCCGCTAGCGCTTAGCACAGATACGCAGTATTTT. Its translation is CASTPLALSTDTQYF.

The chain links TRBV19 to TRBJ1-4; D is uncertain. The CDR3 runs to 13 residues. V was trimmed by 6 bases and J by 7 bases, leaving 12 bases between them. The germline gives CDR1 LNHDA, CDR2 SQIVND (reference sequence). This CDR3 is CASSPRGGEKLFF. The CDR3 bases are TGTGCCAGTAGCCCCCGAGGCGGTGAAAAACTGTTTTTT.

The genes are TRBV11-1 and TRBJ1-5; no reliable D call. This CDR3 has 11 amino acids. V lost 5 bases and J 12 bases, leaving 11 bases between the germline ends. CDR1 SGHAT and CDR2 FQDESV come from the germline V gene (reference sequence). The CDR3 protein is CASSLFYGQHF. In DNA, the CDR3 is TGTGCCAGCAGCCTCTTCTACGGCCAGCATTTT.

The table lists this clone with a count of one. J is TRBJ1-1 and V is TRBV6-6, with 7 bases fitting TRBD1. Per the germline V gene, CDR1 is MNHNY and CDR2 is SVGAGI (reference sequence). The CDR3 consists of 14 residues. Losses at the gene ends were 6 bases for V and 3 bases for J; bases not matched to a gene: 7. The CDR3 region has the DNA TGTGCCAGCAGCCCCAGGGGGGCAGACACTGAAGCTTTCTTT. Translation gives CASSPRGADTEAFF.

This clone was found a few times. V and J are TRBV2 and TRBJ2-7, with 8 bases lining up with TRBD1. This CDR3 is 13 amino acids long. CDR1 and CDR2 (germline): SNHLY, FYNNEI. J gave up 0 bases and V 9 bases, and 4 bases lay outside the gene matches. CDR3 sequence: CASSGGNSYEQYF. The CDR3 DNA reads as TGTGCCAGTTCAGGGGGCAACTCCTACGAGCAGTACTTC.

The chain employs TRBV7-3 and TRBJ2-1, with 8 bases fitting TRBD2. Losses at the gene ends were 5 bases for V and 10 bases for J; bases not matched to a gene: 10. Germline CDR1 SGHTA, CDR2 FQGTGA. The CDR3 is made up of 14 amino acids. The CDR3 DNA follows: TGTGCCAGCAGCGCCGGGACTAGGGTTAACGAGCAGTTCTTC. As protein: CASSAGTRVNEQFF.

V is TRBV5-1 and J is TRBJ1-6; 9 bases align to TRBD1. The CDR3 contains 15 residues. Germline CDR1 reads SGHRS; CDR2 reads YFSETQ. V shed 0 bases, J shed 7 bases, and the junction held 2 bases outside the gene matches. As DNA, the CDR3 is TGCGCCAGCAGCTTGGGGGACAGGGTAAATTCACCCCTCCACTTT. It yields the protein CASSLGDRVNSPLHF.

The J gene is TRBJ2-1, the V gene TRBV15; 7 positions match TRBD2. Losses at the gene ends were 5 bases for V and 8 bases for J; bases not matched to a gene: 15. There are 16 residues in the CDR3. CDR1 is LNHNV, CDR2 YYDKDF, per germline (reference sequence). The CDR3 loop reads CATSRGVGGSIHEQFF. The CDR3 DNA is TGTGCCACCAGCCGAGGCGTTGGCGGGAGCATTCATGAGCAGTTCTTC.

The rearrangement links TRBV7-3 to TRBJ2-6, with D possibly matching TRBD2 (5 bases). CDR3 length: 15 amino acids. V was cut by 3 bases and J by 0 bases, with 6 bases left in between. Germline loops: CDR1 SGHTA, CDR2 FQGTGA. The CDR3: CASSFRGSGANVLTF. In nucleotides, the CDR3 is TGTGCCAGCAGCTTCCGGGGCTCTGGGGCCAACGTCCTGACTTTC.

This clone is a singleton in its sample. The J gene is TRBJ1-5, the V gene TRBV30; tentatively, D is TRBD1 (5 bases). CDR3 length equals 14 residues. Trimming stripped 1 base from V and 3 bases from J, with 10 bases between. Germline values: CDR1 GTSNPN, CDR2 SVGIG (reference sequence). CDR3 in amino acids: CAWSAPGANQPQHF. CDR3 coding DNA: TGTGCCTGGAGTGCGCCTGGGGCCAATCAGCCCCAGCATTTT.

The chain links TRBV24-1 to TRBJ2-7; D unresolved. The V end was cut by 3 bases, the J end by 3 bases, with 11 bases between. This CDR3 spans 14 amino acids. Germline V gene lookup returns CDR1 KGHDR and CDR2 SFDVKD. The CDR3 here is CATSDPSRNYEQYF. DNA of the CDR3: TGTGCCACCAGTGATCCATCCAGAAACTACGAGCAGTACTTC.

This chain joins TRBV5-1 and TRBJ1-3; D perhaps matches TRBD1 (6 bases). From germline, CDR1 is SGHRS and CDR2 YFSETQ. The CDR3 contains 15 residues. Trimming removed 4 bases from V and 4 bases from J, with 15 bases in between. CDR3: CASSPAGASGNTIYF. CDR3 in DNA: TGCGCCAGCAGCCCCGCAGGGGCGTCGGGAAACACCATATATTTT.

The chain joins TRBV20-1 to TRBJ2-7, with D perhaps matching TRBD2 (6 bases). Trimming stripped 3 bases from V and 5 bases from J, with 20 bases between. Germline V gene data show CDR1 as DFQATT and CDR2 as SNEGSKA (reference sequence). CDR3 size: 15 residues. CDR3 nucleotides: TGCAGTGCTAGTCCGACGGCGGGGTCGTACGACGAGCAGTACTTC. Amino acid sequence: CSASPTAGSYDEQYF.

The V and J genes are TRBV5-5 and TRBJ2-3, with a weak D call TRBD2 (5 bases). CDR3 length: 18 amino acids. Trimming took off 1 base at V and 2 bases at J, with 20 bases between the two ends. CDR1 and CDR2 (germline): SGHKS, YYEKEE (reference sequence). The CDR3 sequence is CASSLRWQGRISTDTQYF. CDR3 coding DNA: TGTGCCAGCAGCTTGAGGTGGCAAGGGAGAATTTCCACAGATACGCAGTATTTT.

V usage is TRBV7-2 and J usage is TRBJ2-2; 7 positions agree with TRBD2. V was pared by 5 bases and J by 4 bases, with 7 bases of the junction left unmatched. This CDR3 spans 15 amino acids. Germline assignment: CDR1 SGHTA and CDR2 FQGNSA. CDR3: CASSPSGGPTGELFF. As DNA, the CDR3 is TGTGCCAGCAGCCCCTCGGGGGGACCCACCGGGGAGCTGTTTTTT. The variable domain in full, with the rest retrieved from reference TRBV7-2 and TRBJ2-2, is GAGVSQSPSNKVTEKGKDVELRCDPISGHTALYWYRQSLGQGLEFLIYFQGNSAPDKSGLPSDRFSAERTGGSVSTLTIQRTQQEDSAVYLCASSPSGGPTGELFFGEGSRLTVL.

The chain uses TRBV4-1 and TRBJ2-3, with D perhaps TRBD1 (5 bases). Germline lookup yields CDR1 MGHRA and CDR2 YSYEKL. The CDR3 runs 16 residues. Trimming left V 4 bases short and J 2 bases short, with 16 bases between. CDR3 DNA sequence: TGCGCCAGCAGCCCCCCAGTGGGCAGGGACACAGATACGCAGTATTTT. Translating gives CASSPPVGRDTDTQYF.

V and J are TRBV15 and TRBJ2-5; tentative D call: TRBD1 (7 bases). V dropped 1 base and J dropped 0 bases, with 30 bases sitting between them. Looked up from germline, CDR1 is LNHNV and CDR2 is YYDKDF (reference sequence). This CDR3 is 22 amino acids long. The CDR3 region is CATSRGLGQRTRRTMYQETQYF. The DNA of the CDR3 is TGTGCCACCAGCAGAGGATTGGGACAGAGGACCAGGCGGACTATGTACCAAGAGACCCAGTACTTC.

The rearrangement joins TRBV6-5 to TRBJ1-6; D is unclear. The ends were cut back, 5 bases at V and 9 bases at J, with 11 bases in the middle. Germline V gene data show CDR1 as MNHEY and CDR2 as SVGAGI. This CDR3 is 13 amino acids long. The CDR3 sequence: CASSLLERSPLHF. The CDR3 DNA follows: TGTGCCAGCAGTCTACTCGAGCGTTCACCCCTCCACTTT.

The table lists this clone with a count of one. The rearrangement links TRBV10-1 to TRBJ1-1; D ambiguous. The V gene's germline CDR1 is WNHNN and CDR2 SYGVQD (reference sequence). Trimming stripped 8 bases from V and 1 base from J, with 14 bases between. The CDR3 is 14 residues long. CDR3 sequence (DNA): TGCGCCAGCTCTTCAGACACCCAGAACACTGAAGCTTTCTTT. Its translation is CASSSDTQNTEAFF.

This sequence joins TRBV2 and TRBJ1-1; D is uncertain. V gave up 2 bases and J gave up 5 bases, with 12 bases separating them. The CDR3 has 14 residues. CDR1 and CDR2 from the germline V gene are SNHLY and FYNNEI. CDR3 nucleotides: TGTGCCAGCAGTGAAAGCACCACTGGTACTGAAGCTTTCTTT. Translation: CASSESTTGTEAFF. Variable domain in full (rest from reference TRBV2 and TRBJ1-1): EPEVTQTPSHQVTQMGQEVILRCVPISNHLYFYWYRQILGQKVEFLVSFYNNEISEKSEIFDDQFSVERPDGSNFTLKIRSTKLEDSAMYFCASSESTTGTEAFFGQGTRLTVV.

The chain uses TRBV19 and TRBJ1-1; D is uncertain. The CDR3 runs 12 residues. Germline CDR1 and CDR2: LNHDA and SQIVND (reference sequence). Deletions cut 5 bases from V and 4 bases from J, with 8 bases between. The CDR3 DNA is TGTGCCAGTAGTGTGCCCGGCACTGAAGCTTTCTTT. Residues: CASSVPGTEAFF.

CDR3 protein: CASSPLGGGATTLNTQYF. The CDR3 nucleotides are TGTGCCAGCTCACCACTCGGTGGGGGGGCAACGACCTTGAATACGCAGTATTTT. The chain links TRBV18 to TRBJ2-3, with D tentatively TRBD2 (7 bases). The V and J ends lost 1 base and 7 bases respectively, with 24 bases between them. The CDR3 runs 18 residues. Germline CDR1 KGHSH, CDR2 LQKENI.

This rearrangement joins TRBV28 to TRBJ1-5, with D unclear. Germline V gene lookup returns CDR1 MDHEN and CDR2 SYDVKM. With 1 base removed from V and 6 bases from J, the gap between germline ends came to 10 bases. The CDR3 extends over 14 amino acids. The CDR3, as DNA: TGTGCCAGCAGTTTATCCGGGTTCGGTCAGCCCCAGCATTTT. Protein product: CASSLSGFGQPQHF.